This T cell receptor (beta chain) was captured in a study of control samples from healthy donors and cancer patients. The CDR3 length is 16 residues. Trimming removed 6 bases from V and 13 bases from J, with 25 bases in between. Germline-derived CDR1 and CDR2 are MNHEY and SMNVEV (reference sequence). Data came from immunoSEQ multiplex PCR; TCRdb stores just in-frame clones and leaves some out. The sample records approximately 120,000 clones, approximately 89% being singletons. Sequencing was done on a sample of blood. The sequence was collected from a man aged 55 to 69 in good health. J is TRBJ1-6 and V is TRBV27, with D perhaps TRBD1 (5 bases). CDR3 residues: CASRAGTVGTLAPLHF. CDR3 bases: TGTGCCAGCAGGGCTGGGACTGTTGGGACTCTTGCCCCCCTCCACTTT.